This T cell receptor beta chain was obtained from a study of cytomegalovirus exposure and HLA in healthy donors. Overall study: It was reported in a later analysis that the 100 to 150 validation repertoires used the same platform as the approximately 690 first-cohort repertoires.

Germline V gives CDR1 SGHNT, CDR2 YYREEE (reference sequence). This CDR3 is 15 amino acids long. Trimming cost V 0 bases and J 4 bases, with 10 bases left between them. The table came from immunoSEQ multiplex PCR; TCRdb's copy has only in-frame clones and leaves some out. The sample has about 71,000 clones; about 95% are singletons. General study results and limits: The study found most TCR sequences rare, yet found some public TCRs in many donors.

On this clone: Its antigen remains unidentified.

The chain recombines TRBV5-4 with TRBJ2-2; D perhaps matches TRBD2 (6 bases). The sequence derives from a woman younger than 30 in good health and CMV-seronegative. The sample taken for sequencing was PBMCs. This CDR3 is CASSLVGGFTGELFF. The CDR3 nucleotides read TGTGCCAGCAGCTTGGTCGGGGGATTCACCGGGGAGCTGTTTTTT.